This TCR beta chain was observed in a study of regulatory T cells in long-lasting Graves disease. Building the TCR beta libraries relied on iRepertoire HTBI primers, and CDR3 regions underwent Arm-PCR. TCRdb re-called the multiplex PCR reads through MiXCR, storing one row per CDR3 protein. The table shows fewer than 350,000 distinct CDR3 sequences, with 18% occurring only once. Time point here: newly diagnosed GD, antithyroid drugs for less than 3 months. From PBMCs, RNA was extracted and then used to make the TCR library. Study-wide points: Newly diagnosed Graves' patients had higher TCR diversity than persistent ones.

This clonotype was recorded once. The antigen is not known. Specimen: peripheral blood mononuclear cells (PBMCs), collected at new diagnosis, from a patient treated with antithyroid drugs. This receptor was taken from a female donor with Graves disease.

In nucleotides, the CDR3 is TGCAGCGCCCCACAGGGTACCCAGGAGACCCAGTACTTC. As protein: CSAPQGTQETQYF. The chain combines TRBV29-1 with TRBJ2-5; TRBD1 is a possible D gene (6 bases). Trimming stripped 7 bases from V and 5 bases from J, with 17 bases between. The CDR3 length is 13 residues. Germline V CDR1 and CDR2: SQVTM, ANQGSEA.